Below are 32 T cell receptor beta chains sequenced from a single sample in a study of patients and donors after allogeneic stem cell transplantation. Via MiXCR, TCRdb re-called the RT-PCR reads, giving one row per CDR3 protein. Of 150,000 to 200,000 distinct CDR3 sequences listed, 41% were seen once; the top ten hold approximately 30%. Sequencing was performed on blood, either unsorted or a sorted T cell fraction (not recorded which). These receptors were taken from a human donor who was either an allogeneic HSCT recipient or a stem cell or donor lymphocyte infusion donor (not recorded which). It is not recorded whose cells these are; they may come from a transplant donor.

This rearrangement joins TRBV2 to TRBJ1-2; D unresolved. Trimming removed 1 base at V and 4 bases at J, with 7 bases between. CDR3 length equals 13 residues. Germline V lookup: CDR1 SNHLY, CDR2 FYNNEI. CDR3 protein: CASSEDRTYGYTF. The CDR3, as DNA: TGTGCCAGCAGTGAAGACAGAACCTATGGCTACACCTTC. Together with reference TRBV2 and TRBJ1-2, the CDR3 gives the full variable domain: EPEVTQTPSHQVTQMGQEVILRCVPISNHLYFYWYRQILGQKVEFLVSFYNNEISEKSEIFDDQFSVERPDGSNFTLKIRSTKLEDSAMYFCASSEDRTYGYTFGSGTRLTVV.

This clonotype appeared a single time. This rearrangement joins TRBV29-1 to TRBJ2-1, with D possibly matching TRBD1 (6 bases). The CDR3 length is 11 residues. The germline V gene encodes CDR1 SQVTM and CDR2 ANQGSEA. V was cut by 6 bases and J by 10 bases, with 13 bases left in between. The CDR3 protein is CSVQGPREQFF. The CDR3 nucleotides are TGCAGCGTCCAGGGGCCTAGGGAGCAGTTCTTC.

This chain connects TRBV6-6 to TRBJ2-5; 11 bases fit TRBD1. This CDR3 contains 16 residues. V lost 2 bases and J lost 3; bases outside the gene matches: 5. The germline CDR1 and CDR2 sequences are MNHNY and SVGAGI (reference sequence). The CDR3 reads CASSYRTGGAEETQYF. For the CDR3, the DNA is TGTGCCAGCAGTTACCGGACAGGGGGCGCAGAAGAGACCCAGTACTTC.

The rearrangement links TRBV5-4 to TRBJ2-1; TRBD2 matches at 9 bases. The V segment lost 0 bases and the J segment 7 bases; nucleotides outside the gene matches: 8. CDR3 length: 16 residues. Germline V gene data show CDR1 as SGHNT and CDR2 as YYREEE (reference sequence). CDR3 protein: CASSLAVTSGLNEQFF. DNA of the CDR3: TGTGCCAGCAGCTTGGCCGTGACTAGCGGATTAAATGAGCAGTTCTTC.

Only a few counts were recorded for this clonotype. The chain links TRBV28 to TRBJ1-6; perhaps TRBD1 as D (6 bases). The length of the CDR3 is 14 residues. V lost 7 bases, J lost 6 bases, and 13 bases lay in between. Germline loops: CDR1 MDHEN, CDR2 SYDVKM. The CDR3 DNA reads TGTGCCAGCATACTCCGGGACACTAATTCACCCCTCCACTTT. Amino acids: CASILRDTNSPLHF.

The chain uses TRBV4-2 and TRBJ2-1; 7 nucleotides agree with TRBD2. This CDR3 spans 16 amino acids. V trimming: 5 bases; J trimming: 5 bases; junction bases outside the gene matches: 12. The germline V gene has CDR1 LGHNA and CDR2 YNFKEQ. CDR3 nucleotide sequence: TGTGCCAGCAGCTCCCCGACTAGCCAAATTCACAATGAGCAGTTCTTC. Encoded protein: CASSSPTSQIHNEQFF.

This clonotype came up a few times. V gene TRBV28 combines with J gene TRBJ1-5; the match to TRBD1 covers 7 bases. Germline loops: CDR1 MDHEN, CDR2 SYDVKM. The CDR3 is made up of 16 amino acids. V dropped 3 bases and J dropped 3; count of bases not matched to a gene: 8. The CDR3 bases are TGTGCCAGCAGTTTGTTGACAGGGTCTAACAATCAGCCCCAGCATTTT. Residues: CASSLLTGSNNQPQHF.

V is TRBV4-3 and J is TRBJ1-3; tentative D call: TRBD1 (5 bases). Per the germline V gene, CDR1 is LGHNA and CDR2 is YSLEER. The V end lost 1 base, the J end lost 2 bases, and 15 bases lay between the germline ends. CDR3 length: 17 residues. The CDR3 DNA reads TGCGCCAGCAGCCAAGCCGTAAAACAGGAAACTGGAAACACCATATATTTT. This codes for CASSQAVKQETGNTIYF.

This clonotype came up a few times. The J gene is TRBJ1-1, the V gene TRBV7-6, with 11 positions matching TRBD1. This CDR3 is 15 amino acids long. Germline-derived CDR1 and CDR2 are SGHVS and FNYEAQ. V lost 5 bases to trimming and J lost 2 bases; unmatched junction nucleotides: 4. DNA of the CDR3: TGTGCCAGCAGCCGCGGGACAGGGGGAAACACTGAAGCTTTCTTT. This gives the protein CASSRGTGGNTEAFF.

The sample holds one count of this clonotype. The chain couples TRBV7-2 to TRBJ2-3; D not resolved. The CDR3 sequence is 15 residues long. Trimming shortened V by 1 base and J by 1 base, and 9 bases separated the two germline ends. The germline gives CDR1 SGHTA, CDR2 FQGNSA. CDR3 DNA sequence: TGTGCCAGCAGCTTAGTGTCGAGCGGCACAGATACGCAGTATTTT. Translated, it gives CASSLVSSGTDTQYF.

In its sample, this clonotype was seen many times. The chain couples TRBV4-3 to TRBJ2-7, with D possibly matching TRBD2 (5 bases). Between the trimmed V and J ends, which lost 1 base and 0 bases, there was a span of 10 bases. The CDR3 runs 15 residues. CDR1 is LGHNA and CDR2 is YSLEER in the germline V gene. This CDR3 is CASSQGSASSYEQYF. CDR3 in DNA: TGCGCCAGCAGCCAAGGTAGCGCGAGCTCCTACGAGCAGTACTTC.

The chain couples TRBV4-2 to TRBJ2-1; 7 nucleotides line up with TRBD2. V trimming: 1 base; J trimming: 10 bases; junction bases outside the gene matches: 7. CDR3 size: 14 residues. Germline assignment: CDR1 LGHNA and CDR2 YNFKEQ. The CDR3 sequence is CASSQARLAGEQFF. The CDR3 nucleotides are TGTGCCAGCAGCCAAGCTCGACTAGCAGGAGAGCAGTTCTTC.

The gene calls are TRBV7-3 and TRBJ2-2, with 10 nucleotides matching TRBD1. This CDR3 spans 15 amino acids. Trimming took 5 bases from V and 6 from J; bases not matched to a gene: 6. CDR1 is SGHTA, CDR2 FQGTGA, per germline. The CDR3 region is CASSRGQGSPGELFF. The CDR3 bases are TGTGCCAGCAGCAGGGGACAGGGGTCCCCCGGGGAGCTGTTTTTT.

Note on this clonotype: A read error may account for a junction end that differs from germline. The rearrangement joins TRBV12-3 or TRBV12-4 to TRBJ1-2; 9 bases agree with TRBD1. This CDR3 region has 12 residues. CDR3 sequence (DNA): TGTGCCAGCAGTTCAGGACAGGGGTACCTTCACTTC. This translates into CASSSGQGYLHF.

The chain employs TRBV29-1 and TRBJ2-2, with TRBD1 identical over 8 bases. Losses at the gene ends were 6 bases for V and 6 bases for J; bases not matched to a gene: 3. CDR3 length: 12 residues. Germline V gene lookup returns CDR1 SQVTM and CDR2 ANQGSEA. The CDR3 sequence is CSVWDRPGELFF. For the CDR3, the DNA is TGCAGCGTGTGGGACAGGCCCGGGGAGCTGTTTTTT.

This clonotype came up a few times. The rearrangement links TRBV20-1 to TRBJ2-7, with D perhaps matching TRBD1 or TRBD2 (5 bases each). Trimming pared 6 bases from V and 2 bases from J, leaving 17 bases between. The CDR3 spans 14 residues. CDR1 is DFQATT and CDR2 is SNEGSKA in the germline V gene (reference sequence). CDR3 coding DNA: TGCAGTGCAAGGGACGGACTCGCCGCCTACGAGCAGTACTTC. Encoded protein: CSARDGLAAYEQYF.

This clonotype has only a few counts. V gene TRBV5-1 combines with J gene TRBJ1-2, with D possibly matching TRBD1 (5 bases). Germline CDR1 is SGHRS and CDR2 is YFSETQ. V was cut by 2 bases and J by 4 bases, with 21 bases left in between. This CDR3 has 17 residues. The CDR3 DNA reads TGCGCCAGCAGCTTCCTCAACCCCCAGGGATTTGCCTATGGCTACACCTTC. This encodes CASSFLNPQGFAYGYTF.

V and J are TRBV6-6 and TRBJ2-5; TRBD2 is a possible D gene (5 bases). V shed 6 bases and J shed 6 bases, with 17 bases lying between them. Germline V lookup: CDR1 MNHNY, CDR2 SVGAGI (reference sequence). The CDR3 is 14 residues long. This CDR3 reads CASSPNWYGKTQYF. The CDR3 DNA follows: TGTGCCAGCAGCCCTAATTGGTACGGGAAGACCCAGTACTTC.

This chain connects TRBV20-1 to TRBJ2-1; TRBD2 agrees at 9 bases. V lost 1 base to trimming and J lost 1 base; unmatched junction nucleotides: 2. This CDR3 region has 15 residues. In germline, CDR1 is DFQATT, CDR2 SNEGSKA (reference sequence). CDR3 nucleotides: TGCAGTGCTAGAGTGCTAGCGGGGTCCTACAATGAGCAGTTCTTC. Translating it yields CSARVLAGSYNEQFF.

This chain connects TRBV7-9 to TRBJ2-5; D ambiguous. The CDR3 runs to 13 residues. Germline V gives CDR1 SEHNR, CDR2 FQNEAQ (reference sequence). The germline V and J ends were trimmed by 1 base and 5 bases, with 8 bases remaining between them. Here the CDR3 reads CASSLVVGETQYF. The CDR3 nucleotides read TGTGCCAGCAGCTTAGTAGTTGGTGAGACCCAGTACTTC.

The table lists this clonotype with a count of one. V usage is TRBV15 and J usage is TRBJ2-3, with 12 positions matching TRBD2. CDR1 is LNHNV, CDR2 YYDKDF, per germline (reference sequence). This CDR3 is built from 17 residues. V lost 0 bases, J lost 5 bases, and 6 bases stayed unmatched. DNA of the CDR3: TGTGCCACCAGCAGAGACTATAGACTAGCGGGAGAAGATACGCAGTATTTT. Protein product: CATSRDYRLAGEDTQYF.

Only a few counts were recorded for this clonotype. This chain connects TRBV5-5 to TRBJ2-7; no definite D call. V lost 0 bases to trimming and J lost 2 bases, with 6 bases between them. Per germline, CDR1 SGHKS and CDR2 YYEKEE (reference sequence). The CDR3 contains 13 residues. CDR3 in amino acids: CASSLDGTYEQYF. The CDR3 region has the DNA TGTGCCAGCAGCTTGGACGGCACCTACGAGCAGTACTTC.

This clonotype was seen a handful of times. The chain recombines TRBV28 with TRBJ2-3; the match to TRBD2 covers 11 bases. The CDR3 sequence is 17 residues long. The ends lost 5 bases at V and 1 base at J; junction bases unmatched: 8. Germline V lookup: CDR1 MDHEN, CDR2 SYDVKM. The CDR3 nucleotides are TGTGCCAGCAGTCCCTTACTAGCGGGAGAGGGCACAGATACGCAGTATTTT. Its translation is CASSPLLAGEGTDTQYF.

J is TRBJ2-3 and V is TRBV12-3 or TRBV12-4; D is perhaps TRBD2 (5 bases). The CDR3 spans 16 residues. The V and J ends lost 7 bases and 2 bases respectively, with 19 bases between them. CDR3 nucleotide sequence: TGTGCCAGCAACTTAGTGGGAGCAGGCCACACAGATACGCAGTATTTT. Protein product: CASNLVGAGHTDTQYF.

The chain has TRBV7-9 and TRBJ2-7; D is uncertain. Trimming removed 5 bases from V and 0 bases from J, with 8 bases in between. The CDR3 contains 13 residues. From germline, CDR1 is SEHNR and CDR2 FQNEAQ (reference sequence). As DNA, the CDR3 is TGTGCCAGCAGCCCCCCTAGCTCCTACGAGCAGTACTTC. This encodes CASSPPSSYEQYF. Full variable domain (outside the CDR3, taken from reference TRBV7-9 and TRBJ2-7): DTGVSQNPRHKITKRGQNVTFRCDPISEHNRLYWYRQTLGQGPEFLTYFQNEAQLEKSRLLSDRFSAERPKGSFSTLEIQRTEQGDSAMYLCASSPPSSYEQYFGPGTRLTVT.

This chain connects TRBV20-1 to TRBJ1-6, with 7 bases that match TRBD1. The length of the CDR3 is 17 residues. CDR1 is DFQATT, CDR2 SNEGSKA, per germline (reference sequence). V lost 2 bases and J lost 0; bases outside the gene matches: 7. Written as DNA, the CDR3 is TGCAGTGCTAGATTCGACAGGGCCGACTCCTATAATTCACCCCTCCACTTT. It is translated as CSARFDRADSYNSPLHF.

The chain links TRBV3-1 to TRBJ2-1; 8 bases agree with TRBD2. Per germline, CDR1 LGHDT and CDR2 YNNKEL (reference sequence). The CDR3 totals 16 residues. The J segment lost 1 base and the V segment lost 0 bases, leaving 2 bases of the junction unmatched. CDR3 DNA sequence: TGTGCCAGCAGCCAAGATTTAGCGGGATCCTACAATGAGCAGTTCTTC. This codes for CASSQDLAGSYNEQFF.

This clonotype came up a few times. The chain has TRBV9 and TRBJ1-1; possibly TRBD1 for D (6 bases). This CDR3 is built from 15 residues. Deletions cut 3 bases from V and 4 bases from J, with 16 bases between. The germline V gene has CDR1 SGDLS and CDR2 YYNGEE. This chain's CDR3 is CASSASGTIGTEAFF. CDR3 DNA: TGTGCCAGCAGCGCCTCCGGGACAATCGGCACTGAAGCTTTCTTT.

The chain combines TRBV28 with TRBJ1-2; D is unresolved. The CDR3 sequence is 14 residues long. The germline V gene encodes CDR1 MDHEN and CDR2 SYDVKM. Trimming removed 1 base at V and 7 bases at J, with 13 bases between. CDR3 bases: TGTGCCAGCAGTTTATCGGCAGGCTTGTTTGGCTACACCTTC. Protein: CASSLSAGLFGYTF.

This clonotype was observed a handful of times. The rearrangement links TRBV7-8 to TRBJ2-1; a possible D gene is TRBD1 (6 bases). Germline CDR1 and CDR2: SGHVS and FQNEAQ. The CDR3 is 15 amino acids. V was trimmed by 1 base and J by 3 bases, leaving 10 bases between them. CDR3 residues: CASSLDGQYYNEQFF. DNA of the CDR3: TGTGCCAGCAGCTTAGATGGACAGTACTACAATGAGCAGTTCTTC.

This clonotype has only a few counts. The gene calls are TRBV21-1 and TRBJ1-4; TRBD1, the table's D call, lacks a check against the DNA. TRBV21-1 is labeled a pseudogene. The CDR3 covers 11 residues. The CDR3 DNA is TGTGCCAGCACCCCTTTCGAAAAACTGTTTTTT. As protein: CASTPFEKLFF.

The chain links TRBV5-1 to TRBJ2-3, with D perhaps matching TRBD1 (6 bases). This CDR3 contains 14 residues. Between the trimmed V and J ends, which lost 4 bases and 4 bases, there was a span of 13 bases. Germline values: CDR1 SGHRS, CDR2 YFSETQ. For the CDR3, the DNA is TGCGCCAGCAGCAGGGACAACCCCCCAGATACGCAGTATTTT. This encodes CASSRDNPPDTQYF.